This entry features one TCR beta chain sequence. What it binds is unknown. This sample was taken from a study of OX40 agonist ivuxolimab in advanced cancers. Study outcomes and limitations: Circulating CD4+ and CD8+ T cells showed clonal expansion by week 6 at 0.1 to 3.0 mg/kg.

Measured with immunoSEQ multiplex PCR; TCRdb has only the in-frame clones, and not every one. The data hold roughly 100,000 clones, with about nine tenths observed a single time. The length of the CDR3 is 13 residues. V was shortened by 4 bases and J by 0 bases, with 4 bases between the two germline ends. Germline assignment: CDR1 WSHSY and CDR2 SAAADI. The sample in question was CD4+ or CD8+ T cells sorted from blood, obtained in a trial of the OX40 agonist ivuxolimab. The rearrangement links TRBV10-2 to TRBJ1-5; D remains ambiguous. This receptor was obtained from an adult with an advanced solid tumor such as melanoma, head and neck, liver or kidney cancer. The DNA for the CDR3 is TGCGCCAGCAGTGGAACTAGCAATCAGCCCCAGCATTTT. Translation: CASSGTSNQPQHF.